Listed here is a single T cell receptor (delta chain). This sample was included in a study of gamma-delta chains in newborns, infants, children. Study-level information: Innate gammadelta T cells reportedly expand polyclonally right after birth, driven by microbial exposure, per the title.

TCRdb reanalyzed the reads using CATT. Of 10,000 to 12,000 delta-chain clones in the sample, more than 7.5% were seen once. CDR3 size: 17 residues. Per germline, CDR1 GEAIGNYY and CDR2 EKD. V was pared by 3 bases and J by 0 bases, with 19 bases between. The receptor comes from a child who was a newborn, infant or young child, either healthy, febrile or measles-vaccinated (not recorded which). Material for sequencing was blood. The genes are TRDV2 and TRDJ1; D gene ambiguous. CDR3 DNA sequence: TGTGCCTGTGACCCCGTCGGGGTCACGCGGTACACCGATAAACTCATCTTT. Translation gives CACDPVGVTRYTDKLIF.